This is a list of T cell receptor beta chains from one sample in a study of regulatory T cells in long-lasting Graves disease. TCRdb re-derived calls from the multiplex PCR reads in MiXCR, one entry per CDR3 protein. Of about 200,000 distinct CDR3 sequences detected, 15% to 20% appear once; the ten largest clones hold approximately 24%. This material consisted of peripheral blood mononuclear cells (PBMCs), taken at new diagnosis, from a patient treated with antithyroid drugs. The receptors here all came from a female donor with Graves disease. Each CDR3 is given with its conserved first and last residue. A D gene is named only where the DNA matches it firmly. Size tells how often a clone was seen (once, few, many) or the class of an expanded clone, and some rows leave it out.

d_call	clone_size	v_call	j_call	cdr3_nt	cdr3_aa
-	many	TRBV4-2	TRBJ2-7	TGTGCCAGCAGCCAAGAGTTCCTAGGCTACGAGCAGTACTTC	CASSQEFLGYEQYF
-	many	TRBV24-1	TRBJ2-3	TGTGCCACCAGTGATCTAATGAGGGATACGCAGTATTTT	CATSDLMRDTQYF
-	many	TRBV11-1	TRBJ1-2	TGTGCCAGCAGCTTAGAAGGGCAGGAGGATGGCTACACCTTC	CASSLEGQEDGYTF
-	many	TRBV5-8	TRBJ1-4	TGTGCCAGCAGCTCGAGACCCCCTAAAGATGAAAAACTGTTTTTT	CASSSRPPKDEKLFF
TRBD2	many	TRBV7-3	TRBJ2-1	TGTGCCAGCAGCCGAAGTCGGGAGGGGGGTGATGAGCAGTTCTTC	CASSRSREGGDEQFF
-	-	TRBV4-1	TRBJ1-6	TGCGCCAGCAGCCCAGACCGGGGTAGCTCCTATAATTCACCCCTCCACTTT	CASSPDRGSSYNSPLHF
-	many	TRBV2	TRBJ2-7	TGTGCCAGCAGCTCTTCCTACGAGCAGTACTTC	CASSSSYEQYF
-	many	TRBV2	TRBJ2-5	TGTGCCAGCAGTGGGGGTGGAGCGGAGACCCAGTACTTC	CASSGGGAETQYF
-	-	TRBV12-3/TRBV12-4	TRBJ2-3	TGTGCCAGCAGTTTAGGGGGGGGCACGCAAGATACGCAGTATTTT	CASSLGGGTQDTQYF
TRBD1	many	TRBV2	TRBJ1-5	TGTGCCAGCAGTGGCAGGGGGAATCAGCCCCAGCATTTT	CASSGRGNQPQHF
-	many	TRBV9	TRBJ1-2	TGTGCCAGCGTAAAGGGCCTTAGAGATGGCTACACCTTC	CASVKGLRDGYTF
-	many	TRBV4-1	TRBJ1-6	TGCGCCAGCAGCCCAGCGAGGGGTTCACCCCTCCACTTT	CASSPARGSPLHF
-	many	TRBV7-2	TRBJ1-4	TGTGCCAGCAGCCGCGGATTGGCGACTGAAAAACTGTTTTTT	CASSRGLATEKLFF
TRBD1	many	TRBV2	TRBJ1-2	TGTGCCAGCAGCTTACCCCGGGACAGGGAGATAACTGAGAACTATGGCTACACCTTC	CASSLPRDREITENYGYTF
-	few	TRBV4-3	TRBJ1-2	TGCGCCAGCAGCCAAGAACTTCGGGGGGGGAACTATGGCTACACCTTC	CASSQELRGGNYGYTF
TRBD2	many	TRBV7-3	TRBJ2-3	TGTGCCAGCAGCTTCGGACTAGCGGGAGGAGATACGCAGTATTTT	CASSFGLAGGDTQYF
TRBD1	-	TRBV7-2	TRBJ2-3	TGTGCCAGCAGCTTTAGGGGGCACAACACAGATACGCAGTATTTT	CASSFRGHNTDTQYF
-	many	TRBV10-3	TRBJ2-2	TGTGCCATCAGTGCTACTAGCCTAGGTGACACCGGGGAGCTGTTTTTT	CAISATSLGDTGELFF
TRBD1	few	TRBV6-1	TRBJ1-2	TGTGCCAGCAGTACCCTCCGGACAGGGGCTAACTATGGCTACACCTTC	CASSTLRTGANYGYTF
-	-	TRBV5-4	TRBJ1-4	TGTGCCAGCAGTTTCGGGTCAACGAGGGCTAATGAAAAACTGTTTTTT	CASSFGSTRANEKLFF
TRBD1	-	TRBV19	TRBJ1-5	TGTGCCAGCACGTCGGGACAGGGAGGGTACCAGCCCCAGCATTTT	CASTSGQGGYQPQHF
TRBD2	few	TRBV7-3	TRBJ2-5	TGTGCCAGCAGCCACTCGACTAGCGGCGGTCAAGAGACCCAGTACTTC	CASSHSTSGGQETQYF
TRBD1	many	TRBV19	TRBJ1-1	TGTGCCAGTAGTAGGGGACAGCAGAACACTGAAGCTTTCTTT	CASSRGQQNTEAFF
TRBD1	once	TRBV7-2	TRBJ2-5	TGTGCCAGCAGCTTAGTCCCGGGACAGGGGGGGGAGACCCAGTACTTC	CASSLVPGQGGETQYF
-	many	TRBV7-2	TRBJ1-1	TGTGCCAGCAGCTTAGAGGGACACCTGAACACTGAAGCTTTCTTT	CASSLEGHLNTEAFF
TRBD2	-	TRBV20-1	TRBJ2-7	TGCAGTGCTAGAACTCGAGGGGGACTAGCGGGACCCTCCTACGAGCAGTACTTC	CSARTRGGLAGPSYEQYF
-	few	TRBV28	TRBJ2-5	TGTGCCAGCAGTTTGTTAGCGGATAAAGAGACCCAGTACTTC	CASSLLADKETQYF
TRBD1	many	TRBV12-3/TRBV12-4	TRBJ2-7	TGTGCCAGCAGCCCCGGACAGGGGGGCCACGAGCAGTACTTC	CASSPGQGGHEQYF
-	many	TRBV5-6	TRBJ2-3	TGTGCCAGCAGCTTGGGTTGGGTCCGCACAGATACGCAGTATTTT	CASSLGWVRTDTQYF
-	many	TRBV19	TRBJ1-1	TGTGCCAGTAGTATCGCAGGCGTCACTGAAGCTTTCTTT	CASSIAGVTEAFF
TRBD2	many	TRBV20-1	TRBJ2-1	TGCAGTGCCGGTCTGGGAACGGGAGGCGATGAGCAGTTCTTC	CSAGLGTGGDEQFF
-	many	TRBV14	TRBJ2-3	TGTGCCAGCAGCTCCCGGGAAACGCAGTATTTT	CASSSRETQYF
-	many	TRBV6-1	TRBJ2-7	TGTGCCAGCAGTGCGGGGGCCGGACTAGTTCTTTCCTACGAGCAGTACTTC	CASSAGAGLVLSYEQYF
TRBD2	-	TRBV6-2/TRBV6-3	TRBJ2-3	TGTGCCAGCAGACCGGGACTAGCGGGAGGGGCTAGCACAGATACGCAGTATTTT	CASRPGLAGGASTDTQYF
-	many	TRBV7-2	TRBJ2-1	TGTGCCAGCAGCTTAGGTTTCCAGCAGTTCTTC	CASSLGFQQFF
TRBD2	-	TRBV12-3/TRBV12-4	TRBJ2-5	TGTGCCAGCAGGCGCGGGCTAGCGGAAGAGCAGTCCTTC	CASRRGLAEEQSF
-	-	TRBV30	TRBJ1-2	TGTGCCTGGATGCGAGGAGCTAACTATGGCTACACCTTC	CAWMRGANYGYTF
TRBD2	many	TRBV7-2	TRBJ2-7	TGTGCCAGCAGCAGCCTAGCGGGAGAGGGGTACGAGCAGTACTTC	CASSSLAGEGYEQYF